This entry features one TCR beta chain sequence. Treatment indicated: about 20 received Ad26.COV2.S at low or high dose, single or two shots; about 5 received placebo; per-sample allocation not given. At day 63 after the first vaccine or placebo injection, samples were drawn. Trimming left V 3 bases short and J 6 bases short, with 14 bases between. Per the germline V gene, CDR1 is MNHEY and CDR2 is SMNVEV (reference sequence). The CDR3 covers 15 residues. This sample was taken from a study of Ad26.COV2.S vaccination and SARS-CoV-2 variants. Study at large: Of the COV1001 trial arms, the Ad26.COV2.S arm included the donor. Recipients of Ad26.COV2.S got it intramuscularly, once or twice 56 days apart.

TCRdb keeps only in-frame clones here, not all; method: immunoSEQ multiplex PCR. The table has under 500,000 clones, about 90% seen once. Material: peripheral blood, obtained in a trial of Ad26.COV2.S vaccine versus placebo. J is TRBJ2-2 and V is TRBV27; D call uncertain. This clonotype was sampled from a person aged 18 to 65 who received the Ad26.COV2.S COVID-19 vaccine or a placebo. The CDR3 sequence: CASSLVQNFPGELFF. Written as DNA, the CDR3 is TGTGCCAGCAGTTTGGTACAGAATTTCCCCGGGGAGCTGTTTTTT.